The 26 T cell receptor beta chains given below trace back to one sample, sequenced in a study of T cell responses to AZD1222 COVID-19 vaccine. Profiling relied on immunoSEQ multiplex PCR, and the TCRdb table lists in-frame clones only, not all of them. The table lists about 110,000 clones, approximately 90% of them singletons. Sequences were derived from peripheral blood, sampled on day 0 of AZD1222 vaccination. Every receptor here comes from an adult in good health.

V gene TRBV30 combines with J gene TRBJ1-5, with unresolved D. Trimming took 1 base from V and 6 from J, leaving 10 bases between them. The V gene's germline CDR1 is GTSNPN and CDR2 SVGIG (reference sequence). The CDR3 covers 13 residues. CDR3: CAWSESGFQPQHF. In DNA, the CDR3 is TGTGCCTGGAGTGAATCAGGTTTTCAGCCCCAGCATTTT.

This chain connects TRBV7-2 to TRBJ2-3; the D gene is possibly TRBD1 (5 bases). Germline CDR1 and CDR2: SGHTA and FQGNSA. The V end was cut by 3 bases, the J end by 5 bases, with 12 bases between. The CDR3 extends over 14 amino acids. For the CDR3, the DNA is TGTGCCAGCAGCTTCAGGGTATTCGGAGATACGCAGTATTTT. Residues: CASSFRVFGDTQYF.

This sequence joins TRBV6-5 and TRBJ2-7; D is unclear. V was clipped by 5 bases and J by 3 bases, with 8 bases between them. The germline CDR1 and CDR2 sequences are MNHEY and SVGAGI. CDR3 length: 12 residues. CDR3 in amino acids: CASSNMLYEQYF. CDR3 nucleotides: TGTGCCAGCAGTAACATGCTCTACGAGCAGTACTTC.

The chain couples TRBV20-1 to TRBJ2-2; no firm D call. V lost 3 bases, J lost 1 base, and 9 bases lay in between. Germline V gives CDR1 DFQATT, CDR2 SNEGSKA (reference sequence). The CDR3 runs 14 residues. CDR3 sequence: CSASGPQNTGELFF. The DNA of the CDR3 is TGCAGTGCTAGTGGCCCCCAGAACACCGGGGAGCTGTTTTTT.

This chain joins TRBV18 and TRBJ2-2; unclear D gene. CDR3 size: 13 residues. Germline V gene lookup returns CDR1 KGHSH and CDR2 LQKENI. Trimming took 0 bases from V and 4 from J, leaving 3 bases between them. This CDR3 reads CASSPPGTGELFF. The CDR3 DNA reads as TGTGCCAGCTCACCACCGGGCACCGGGGAGCTGTTTTTT.

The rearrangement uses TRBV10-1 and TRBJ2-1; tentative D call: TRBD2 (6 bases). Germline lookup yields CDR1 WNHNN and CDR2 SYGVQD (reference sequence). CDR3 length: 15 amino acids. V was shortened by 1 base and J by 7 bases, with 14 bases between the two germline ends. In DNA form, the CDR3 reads TGCGCCAGCAGTGAGTTGGGCGGGAACGCGAATGAGCAGTTCTTC. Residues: CASSELGGNANEQFF.

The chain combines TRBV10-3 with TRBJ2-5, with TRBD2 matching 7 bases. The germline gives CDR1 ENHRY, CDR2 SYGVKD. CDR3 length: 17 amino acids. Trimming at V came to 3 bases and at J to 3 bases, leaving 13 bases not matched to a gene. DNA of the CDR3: TGTGCCATCAGTGATCCCGGCCGGGACTACGCAAAAGAGACCCAGTACTTC. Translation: CAISDPGRDYAKETQYF.

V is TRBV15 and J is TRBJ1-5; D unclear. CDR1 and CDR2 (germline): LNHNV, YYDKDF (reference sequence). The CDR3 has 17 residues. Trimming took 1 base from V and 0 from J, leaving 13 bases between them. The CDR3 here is CATSRGLPKDSNQPQHF. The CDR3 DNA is TGTGCCACCAGCAGAGGGCTCCCTAAAGATAGCAATCAGCCCCAGCATTTT. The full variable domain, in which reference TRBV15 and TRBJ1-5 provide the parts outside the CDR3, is DAMVIQNPRYQVTQFGKPVTLSCSQTLNHNVMYWYQQKSSQAPKLLFHYYDKDFNNEADTPDNFQSRRPNTSFCFLDIRSPGLGDTAMYLCATSRGLPKDSNQPQHFGDGTRLSIL.

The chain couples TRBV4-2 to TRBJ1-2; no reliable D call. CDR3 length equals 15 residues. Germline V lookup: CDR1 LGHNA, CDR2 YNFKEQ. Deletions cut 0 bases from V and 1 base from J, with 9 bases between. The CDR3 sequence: CASSQEMGINYGYTF. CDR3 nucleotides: TGTGCCAGCAGCCAAGAAATGGGCATTAACTATGGCTACACCTTC.

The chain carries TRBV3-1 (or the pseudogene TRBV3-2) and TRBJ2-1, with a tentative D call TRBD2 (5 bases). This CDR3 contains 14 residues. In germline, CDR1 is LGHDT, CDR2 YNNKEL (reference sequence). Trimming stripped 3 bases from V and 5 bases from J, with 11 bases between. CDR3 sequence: CASSQRASNNEQFF. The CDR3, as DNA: TGTGCCAGCAGCCAGAGGGCTAGTAACAATGAGCAGTTCTTC.

The CDR3 DNA sequence: TGTGCCAGCAGCGCGACAGGGAACCAAGAGACCCAGTACTTC. Its translation is CASSATGNQETQYF. The chain uses TRBV9 and TRBJ2-5, with 7 positions matching TRBD1. In germline, CDR1 is SGDLS, CDR2 YYNGEE. Trimming at V came to 3 bases and at J to 0 bases, leaving 2 bases not matched to a gene. The CDR3 is made up of 14 amino acids.

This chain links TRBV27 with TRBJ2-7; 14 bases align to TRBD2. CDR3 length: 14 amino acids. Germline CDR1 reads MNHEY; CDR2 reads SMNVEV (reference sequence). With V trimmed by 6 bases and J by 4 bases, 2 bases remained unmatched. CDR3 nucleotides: TGTGCCAGCAGCGGACTAGCGGGAGGTTACGAGCAGTACTTC. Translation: CASSGLAGGYEQYF.

The chain's CDR3 is CASSHGAAWYGYTF. The CDR3 DNA is TGTGCCAGTAGCCACGGGGCTGCTTGGTATGGCTACACCTTC. J is TRBJ1-2 and V is TRBV19; D might be TRBD1 (5 bases). The ends were cut back, 6 bases at V and 5 bases at J, with 16 bases in the middle. The CDR3 is 14 residues long. CDR1 and CDR2 from the germline V gene are LNHDA and SQIVND (reference sequence).

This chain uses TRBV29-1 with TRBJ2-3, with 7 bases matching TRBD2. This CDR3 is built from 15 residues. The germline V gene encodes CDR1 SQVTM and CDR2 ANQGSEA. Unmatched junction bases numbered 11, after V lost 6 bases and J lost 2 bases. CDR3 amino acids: CSVGGTTRSTDTQYF. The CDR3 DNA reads TGCAGCGTCGGGGGGACTACCCGTTCCACAGATACGCAGTATTTT.

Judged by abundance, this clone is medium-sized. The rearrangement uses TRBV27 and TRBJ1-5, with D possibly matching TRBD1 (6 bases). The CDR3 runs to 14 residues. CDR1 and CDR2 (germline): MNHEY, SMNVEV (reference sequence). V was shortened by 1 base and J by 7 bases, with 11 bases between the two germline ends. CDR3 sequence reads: CASSLFRGGQPQHF. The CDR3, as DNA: TGTGCCAGCAGTTTATTCAGGGGCGGCCAGCCCCAGCATTTT.

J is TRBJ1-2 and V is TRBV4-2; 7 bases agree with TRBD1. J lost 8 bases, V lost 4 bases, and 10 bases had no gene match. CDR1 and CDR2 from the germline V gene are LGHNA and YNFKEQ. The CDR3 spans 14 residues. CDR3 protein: CASSPPGTVKGYTF. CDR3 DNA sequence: TGTGCCAGCAGCCCTCCCGGGACAGTAAAGGGCTACACCTTC.

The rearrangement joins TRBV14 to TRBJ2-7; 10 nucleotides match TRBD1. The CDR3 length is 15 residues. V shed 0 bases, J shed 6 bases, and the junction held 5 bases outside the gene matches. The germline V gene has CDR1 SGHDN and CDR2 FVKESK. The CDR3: CASSQDRWDRGEQYF. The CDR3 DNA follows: TGTGCCAGCAGCCAAGATCGTTGGGACAGGGGCGAGCAGTACTTC. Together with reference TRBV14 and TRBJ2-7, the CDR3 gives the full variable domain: EAGVTQFPSHSVIEKGQTVTLRCDPISGHDNLYWYRRVMGKEIKFLLHFVKESKQDESGMPNNRFLAERTGGTYSTLKVQPAELEDSGVYFCASSQDRWDRGEQYFGPGTRLTVT.

CDR3 sequence (DNA): TGTGCCATCAGCACCGGGACTAGCGGCCCCGATACGCAGTATTTT. Protein sequence: CAISTGTSGPDTQYF. The chain carries TRBV10-3 and TRBJ2-3; 11 bases are shared with TRBD2. Germline CDR1 is ENHRY and CDR2 is SYGVKD. The CDR3 extends over 15 amino acids. V lost 6 bases to trimming and J lost 6 bases; unmatched junction nucleotides: 8.

The CDR3 sequence is CASSSGLSSNEQFF. In DNA form, the CDR3 reads TGTGCCAGCAGCTCGGGACTCAGTTCCAATGAGCAGTTCTTC. This chain joins TRBV28 and TRBJ2-1; a weak D match, TRBD2 (6 bases). This CDR3 is 14 amino acids long. Deletions cut 6 bases from V and 6 bases from J, with 15 bases between. The germline V gene has CDR1 MDHEN and CDR2 SYDVKM.

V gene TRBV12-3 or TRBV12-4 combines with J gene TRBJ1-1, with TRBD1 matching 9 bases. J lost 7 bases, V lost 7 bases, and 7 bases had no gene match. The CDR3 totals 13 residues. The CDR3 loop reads CASTRTGAREAFF. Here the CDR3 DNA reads TGTGCCAGCACCCGGACAGGGGCCCGTGAAGCTTTCTTT.

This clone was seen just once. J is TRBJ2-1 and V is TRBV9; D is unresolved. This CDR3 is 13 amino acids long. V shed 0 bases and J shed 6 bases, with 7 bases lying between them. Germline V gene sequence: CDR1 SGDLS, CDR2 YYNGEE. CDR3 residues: CASSVVGSNEQFF. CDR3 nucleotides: TGTGCCAGCAGCGTAGTGGGCAGCAATGAGCAGTTCTTC.

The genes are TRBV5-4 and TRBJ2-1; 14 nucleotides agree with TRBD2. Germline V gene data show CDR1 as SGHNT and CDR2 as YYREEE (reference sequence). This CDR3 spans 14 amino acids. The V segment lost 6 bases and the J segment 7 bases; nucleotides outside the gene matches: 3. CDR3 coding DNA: TGTGCCAGCAATAGACTAGCGGGAGGGAATGAGCAGTTCTTC. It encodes CASNRLAGGNEQFF.

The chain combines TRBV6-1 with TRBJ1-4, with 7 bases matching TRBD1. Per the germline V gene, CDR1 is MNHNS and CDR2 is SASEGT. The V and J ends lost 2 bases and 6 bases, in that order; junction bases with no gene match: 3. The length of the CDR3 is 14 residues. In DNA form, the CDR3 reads TGTGCCAGCAGTGAACACACAGGGGATGAAAAACTGTTTTTT. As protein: CASSEHTGDEKLFF.

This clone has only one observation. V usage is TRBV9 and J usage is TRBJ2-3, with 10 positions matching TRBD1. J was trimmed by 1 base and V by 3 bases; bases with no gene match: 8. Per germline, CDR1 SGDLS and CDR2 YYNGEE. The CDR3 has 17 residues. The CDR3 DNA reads TGTGCCAGCAGCGCCTCGACAGGGGGCTTCGGCACAGATACGCAGTATTTT. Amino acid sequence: CASSASTGGFGTDTQYF.

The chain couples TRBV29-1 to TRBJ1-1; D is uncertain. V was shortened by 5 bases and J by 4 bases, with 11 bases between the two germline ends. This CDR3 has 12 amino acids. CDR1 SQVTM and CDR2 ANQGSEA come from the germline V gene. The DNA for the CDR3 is TGCAGCGTTAAGCCTACAGTCACTGAAGCTTTCTTT. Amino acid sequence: CSVKPTVTEAFF.

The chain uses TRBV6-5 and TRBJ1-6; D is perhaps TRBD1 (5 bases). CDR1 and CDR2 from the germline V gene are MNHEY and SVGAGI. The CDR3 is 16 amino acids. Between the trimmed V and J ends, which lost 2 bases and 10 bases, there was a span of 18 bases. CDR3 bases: TGTGCCAGCAGTTACCGGCGGGGGGGGAGTTGGTCACCCCTCCACTTT. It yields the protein CASSYRRGGSWSPLHF.